This T cell receptor (beta chain) derives from a study of blood T cell repertoires in COVID-19 (dated by TCRdb to the early 2020s). For the wider study: Samples from collaborators originated in the United States, Italy and Spain and spanned both the acute and convalescent phases of COVID-19. The repertoires were made available in a free public database intended to serve as a resource for research on the immune response to SARS-CoV-2. The dataset comprised deeply sampled blood TCRbeta repertoires from subjects exposed to, actively infected with, or recovered from COVID-19. Where available, HLA class I and class II types were obtained from metadata supplied by the sample provider rather than from assay-based typing. A de-identified subject ID, COVID-19 status, age in years and sex were almost always included in the sample metadata. The prospective study material was composed of cDNA or gDNA derived from T cells, B-cell-depleted T cells, or PBMCs. Samples were obtained from the ongoing ImmuneRACE study (first 160 participants) and from 1,254 subjects provided by 6 global collaborators.

Overall results and qualifications from the work: The quantity of clinical and demographic metadata differed by source and by participant and was supplied without curation.

TCRbeta CDR3 regions were amplified from genomic DNA by means of the immunoSEQ Assay, a bias-controlled multiplex PCR. From the authors' description of their analysis: The number of nucleated cells in each sample was estimated by amplification of reference gene primers within the assay. To quantify the absolute abundance of each unique TCRbeta CDR3 rearrangement, sequence reads were collapsed and filtered. Productive Simpson clonality was computed per sample as the square root of Simpson's diversity index over productive rearrangements. This immuneACCESS table, as held by TCRdb, lists in-frame sequences with V and J called but not all clones. Of the missing ones, under half trace to an unresolved V gene in checked studies; the others have no known cause. D and trimming come from the DNA, and the V and J calls and clone size come from that table. The sample table records approximately 150,000 clones; around 84% of these occur just once. The biggest ten clones account for about 6.8% of the sample.

Reading from cysteine to phenylalanine, the CDR3 counts 15 amino acids. Only the CDR3 DNA stays, 45 bases, in frame from base 1. Ends trimmed: V by 4 bases, J by 0 bases; bases unmatched to a gene: 5. Sequences SEHNR (CDR1) and FQNEAQ (CDR2) are obtained from the germline V gene (reference sequence). Of note for this clone: No cognate antigen has been identified for it. No quality values exist for individual bases; no much larger clone is one base distant.

Whole blood was collected in K2EDTA tubes by collaborating institutions according to the institutions' own protocols. For TCRbeta analysis, collaborator samples were shipped as frozen whole blood, as isolated PBMCs, or as DNA extracted from either sample type. The sequenced sample was peripheral blood. The sequence was collected from a woman aged 45-60 years in a cohort sampled during active or convalescent COVID-19. The chain couples TRBV7-9 to TRBJ1-1, with 7 junctional bases fitting TRBD1. The nucleotide sequence reads TGTGCCAGCAGCTGGGGACAGTCCATGAACACTGAAGCTTTCTTT. Translation gives CASSWGQSMNTEAFF.